These 18 T cell receptor beta chains originate from one sample sequenced in a study of blood T cells in healthy people across ages. A second PCR, run for about 7 to 11 cycles, used a sample-barcoded 5' primer plus a J-beta primer mix. TCRdb called the 5' RACE reads again in MiXCR, with one record for every CDR3 protein. Of about 2 million distinct CDR3 sequences detected, about 50% appear once; the ten largest clones hold 2.1%. The sample taken for sequencing was blood. Receptors were obtained from a woman aged 40 to 50 in good health.

The V and J genes are TRBV5-1 and TRBJ2-7; weak D call: TRBD2 (5 bases). V lost 4 bases to trimming and J lost 4 bases, with 15 bases between them. In germline, CDR1 is SGHRS, CDR2 YFSETQ. The length of the CDR3 is 14 residues. The CDR3 coding sequence is TGCGCCAGCAGCACCCTCTCGGGGAGTTACGAGCAGTACTTC. Protein product: CASSTLSGSYEQYF.

The J gene is TRBJ1-2, the V gene TRBV28; D is unclear. Germline assignment: CDR1 MDHEN and CDR2 SYDVKM. V was trimmed by 6 bases and J by 4 bases, leaving 15 bases between them. This CDR3 is built from 14 residues. This CDR3 is CASRAVGEFYGYTF. The CDR3 DNA sequence: TGTGCCAGCAGGGCCGTCGGGGAGTTCTATGGCTACACCTTC.

J is TRBJ2-3 and V is TRBV6-5, with 7 positions matching TRBD2. V lost 7 bases to trimming and J lost 4 bases; unmatched junction nucleotides: 5. Germline CDR1 reads MNHEY; CDR2 reads SVGAGI. CDR3 length: 13 residues. The CDR3 DNA is TGTGCCAGCAAGGTGGGGGGGTCAGATACGCAGTATTTT. Translation gives CASKVGGSDTQYF.

This clonotype was seen many times. This chain joins TRBV6-2 or TRBV6-3 and TRBJ2-7, with D uncertain. CDR3 length: 13 amino acids. Germline lookup yields CDR1 MNHEY and CDR2 SVGEGT. The V end lost 4 bases, the J end lost 6 bases, and 13 bases lay between the germline ends. CDR3 nucleotide sequence: TGTGCCAGCAGTTCCCCCCCGGCTTCCGAGCAGTACTTC. It is translated as CASSSPPASEQYF.

Points on this clonotype: Relative to the germline gene, one junction end is altered; a read error may explain this. The chain combines TRBV5-1 with TRBJ2-5; 8 bases match TRBD2. The CDR3 has 13 residues. Germline V CDR1 and CDR2: SGHRS, YFSETQ. CDR3 DNA sequence: TGCGCCAGCATCGCTAGCGGGCAAGAGGCCCAGTACTTC. Amino acids: CASIASGQEAQYF.

V is TRBV7-3 and J is TRBJ2-1; 11 bases agree with TRBD2. The CDR3 loop spans 16 amino acids. With 5 bases clipped from V and 2 bases from J, the junction kept 5 bases outside the gene matches. Germline V gene data show CDR1 as SGHTA and CDR2 as FQGTGA. In DNA form, the CDR3 reads TGTGCCAGCAGCCCGACTAGCGGGGACCCCTACAATGAGCAGTTCTTC. This gives the protein CASSPTSGDPYNEQFF.

This chain links TRBV12-3 or TRBV12-4 with TRBJ2-7; 7 bases map to TRBD2. CDR3 length: 16 residues. V gave up 6 bases and J gave up 1 base; unmatched junction bases: 12. The DNA of the CDR3 is TGTGCCAGCAGCAACGGTGGGGCTAGCGGTTCCTACGAGCAGTACTTC. It specifies CASSNGGASGSYEQYF.

The chain couples TRBV6-6 to TRBJ2-7, with a possible D match to TRBD2 (6 bases). Germline V gene sequence: CDR1 MNHNY, CDR2 SVGAGI (reference sequence). The CDR3 loop spans 12 amino acids. The V end lost 0 bases, the J end lost 7 bases, and 7 bases lay between the germline ends. The CDR3 spells CASSYSEGEQYF. CDR3 DNA sequence: TGTGCCAGCAGTTACTCGGAGGGAGAGCAGTACTTC.

The CDR3 loop reads CASSATRYTQYF. Written as DNA, the CDR3 is TGTGCCAGCAGTGCCACTAGGTATACGCAGTATTTT. The V call is TRBV6-2 or TRBV6-3, the J call TRBJ2-3; D may be TRBD2 (5 bases). The germline CDR1 and CDR2 sequences are MNHEY and SVGEGT. V lost 5 bases and J lost 7, with 10 bases in between. CDR3 length: 12 amino acids.

V is TRBV2 and J is TRBJ2-5; D is ambiguous. Deletions cut 3 bases from V and 5 bases from J, with 13 bases between. Looked up from germline, CDR1 is SNHLY and CDR2 is FYNNEI. The CDR3 covers 14 residues. CDR3 in DNA: TGTGCCAGCAGTGAGTCTAGGGTCGGCGAGACCCAGTACTTC. As protein: CASSESRVGETQYF.

CDR3 coding DNA: TGTGCCAGCAGCGTAGAGAGTAGTATGAGCGATGAGCAGTTCTTC. As protein: CASSVESSMSDEQFF. The chain carries TRBV9 and TRBJ2-1; D is undetermined. The germline V gene has CDR1 SGDLS and CDR2 YYNGEE. This CDR3 spans 15 amino acids. V was cut by 0 bases and J by 8 bases, with 15 bases left in between.

The rearrangement uses TRBV20-1 and TRBJ2-1, with TRBD2 as a possible D gene (5 bases). Looked up from germline, CDR1 is DFQATT and CDR2 is SNEGSKA (reference sequence). The CDR3 covers 14 residues. Trimming stripped 0 bases from V and 7 bases from J, with 13 bases between. CDR3 coding DNA: TGCAGTGCTAGAGATCTCGGGATTGGGAATGAGCAGTTCTTC. Amino acids: CSARDLGIGNEQFF.

A remark on this clonotype: At one end the junction does not follow the germline gene, possibly because of a read error. V is TRBV9 and J is TRBJ1-1; D is perhaps TRBD1 (6 bases). The germline gives CDR1 SGDLS, CDR2 YYNGEE. The CDR3 covers 16 residues. CDR3 in amino acids: CASSSGGGGVNAEAFF. The CDR3 region has the DNA TGTGCCAGCAGCTCAGGCGGGGGCGGTGTGAACGCTGAAGCTTTCTTT.

The chain uses TRBV11-2 and TRBJ2-2, with TRBD2 matching over 12 bases. CDR1 and CDR2 from the germline V gene are SGHAT and FQNNGV. The length of the CDR3 is 16 residues. V dropped 5 bases and J dropped 13; count of bases not matched to a gene: 14. Written as DNA, the CDR3 is TGTGCCAGCAGCGCAAGACTAGCGGGGGTCCTCGGTGGGCTGTTTTTT. Protein sequence: CASSARLAGVLGGLFF. The full variable domain, its missing parts supplied by reference TRBV11-2 and TRBJ2-2, is EAGVAQSPRYKIIEKRQSVAFWCNPISGHATLYWYQQILGQGPKLLIQFQNNGVVDDSQLPKDRFSAERLKGVDSTLKIQPAKLEDSAVYLCASSARLAGVLGGLFFGEGSRLTVL.

Note on this clonotype: One end of the junction is discordant with germline, which a read error may explain. The chain employs TRBV7-2 and TRBJ2-5; D possibly matches TRBD1 or TRBD2 (6 bases each). The CDR3 length is 15 residues. CDR1 SGHTA and CDR2 FQGNSA come from the germline V gene. CDR3 amino acids: CANSRGTSQQETQYF. The CDR3 DNA sequence: TGTGCCAACAGCCGCGGGACAAGCCAGCAAGAGACCCAGTACTTC. Filled out from reference TRBV7-2 and TRBJ2-5, the complete variable domain reads GAGVSQSPSNKVTEKGKDVELRCDPISGHTALYWYRQSLGQGLEFLIYFQGNSAPDKSGLPSDRFSAERTGGSVSTLTIQRTQQEDSAVYLCANSRGTSQQETQYFGPGTRLLVL.

The chain links TRBV6-5 to TRBJ2-5; 10 bases match TRBD2. Germline values: CDR1 MNHEY, CDR2 SVGAGI. The CDR3 contains 18 residues. Unmatched junction bases numbered 9, after V lost 0 bases and J lost 2 bases. The CDR3 bases are TGTGCCAGCAGTTACTCTGAACTAGCGGGGTATAAACAAGAGACCCAGTACTTC. This sequence encodes CASSYSELAGYKQETQYF.

V and J are TRBV9 and TRBJ1-1; TRBD1 agrees at 10 bases. The length of the CDR3 is 15 residues. The germline gives CDR1 SGDLS, CDR2 YYNGEE. After removal of 3 bases from V and 5 bases from J, the junction contained 7 bases not matched to a gene. CDR3 sequence: CASSARGQGQTEAFF. The DNA of the CDR3 is TGTGCCAGCAGCGCGAGGGGACAGGGGCAAACTGAAGCTTTCTTT. Complete variable domain (other parts from reference TRBV9 and TRBJ1-1): DSGVTQTPKHLITATGQRVTLRCSPRSGDLSVYWYQQSLDQGLQFLIQYYNGEERAKGNILERFSAQQFPDLHSELNLSSLELGDSALYFCASSARGQGQTEAFFGQGTRLTVV.

The chain employs TRBV6-1 and TRBJ2-6; D possibly uses TRBD1 or TRBD2 (5 bases each). CDR3 length: 15 amino acids. V lost 4 bases to trimming and J lost 2 bases, with 9 bases between them. Germline CDR1 MNHNS, CDR2 SASEGT. The CDR3 sequence: CASSGGVAGANVLTF. CDR3 DNA: TGTGCCAGCAGTGGAGGGGTTGCTGGGGCCAACGTCCTGACTTTC.